Following are 18 T cell receptor beta chains from one sample sequenced in a study of cytomegalovirus exposure and HLA in healthy donors. The primer mix had 60 Vbeta and 13 Jbeta primers. Sequenced by immunoSEQ multiplex PCR; TCRdb stores in-frame clones only, minus some. The sample has 85,000 to 100,000 clones, roughly 78% seen once; the top ten hold around 0.76%. Sequenced sample: PBMCs. The origin of the receptors is a woman in her sixties or seventies in good health and CMV-seronegative.

This chain uses TRBV6-6 with TRBJ2-1; a weak D match, TRBD1 (5 bases). Trimming left V 2 bases short and J 3 bases short, with 11 bases between. CDR1 is MNHNY and CDR2 is SVGAGI in the germline V gene (reference sequence). The CDR3 contains 15 residues. DNA of the CDR3: TGTGCCAGCAGTTACGGGGCAGTCAGCTACAATGAGCAGTTCTTC. Its protein is CASSYGAVSYNEQFF.

The rearrangement links TRBV18 to TRBJ1-2; TRBD1 might be the D (5 bases). The CDR3 sequence is 14 residues long. Trimming removed 0 bases at V and 4 bases at J, with 9 bases between. Germline values: CDR1 KGHSH, CDR2 LQKENI. As DNA, the CDR3 is TGTGCCAGCTCACCACCTCTCGGGGGCTATGGCTACACCTTC. This codes for CASSPPLGGYGYTF.

The V and J genes are TRBV29-1 and TRBJ2-1, with D maybe TRBD1 (6 bases). The CDR3 has 13 residues. The germline CDR1 and CDR2 sequences are SQVTM and ANQGSEA. V was clipped by 6 bases and J by 4 bases, with 13 bases between them. CDR3 sequence: CSVGDTFYNEQFF. In DNA form, the CDR3 reads TGCAGCGTGGGGGACACCTTTTACAATGAGCAGTTCTTC.

As to this clone: An end of the junction does not agree with germline; a read error may underlie this. This chain joins TRBV19 and TRBJ1-2; the match to TRBD1 covers 7 bases. Looked up from germline, CDR1 is LNHDA and CDR2 is SQIVND (reference sequence). The length of the CDR3 is 11 residues. The CDR3 DNA reads TGTGCCAGTAGTATTCAGGGACAGTACCTCTTC. Protein sequence: CASSIQGQYLF.

This clone was counted only a few times. J is TRBJ2-5 and V is TRBV6-1, with 9 bases that match TRBD1. In germline, CDR1 is MNHNS, CDR2 SASEGT. The CDR3 totals 15 residues. J gave up 5 bases and V 0 bases, and 4 bases lay outside the gene matches. The CDR3 sequence is CASSEAGTGRETQYF. In DNA, the CDR3 is TGTGCCAGCAGTGAAGCGGGGACAGGGAGGGAGACCCAGTACTTC.

The J gene is TRBJ2-5, the V gene TRBV18; D not resolved. CDR3 length: 14 amino acids. The V gene lost 0 bases and the J gene lost 5 bases, with 10 bases spanning the gap. The V gene's germline CDR1 is KGHSH and CDR2 LQKENI. CDR3 nucleotide sequence: TGTGCCAGCTCACCACCTAGCTCGAGGGAGACCCAGTACTTC. Encoded protein: CASSPPSSRETQYF.

The chain employs TRBV15 and TRBJ1-2; a weak D match, TRBD1 (5 bases). Per the germline V gene, CDR1 is LNHNV and CDR2 is YYDKDF (reference sequence). The CDR3 is 16 residues long. V gave up 1 base and J gave up 2 bases, with 14 bases separating them. CDR3 bases: TGTGCCACCAGCAGAGTTCTGGGACTTAGAAACTATGGCTACACCTTC. Encoded protein: CATSRVLGLRNYGYTF. The full variable domain, in which reference TRBV15 and TRBJ1-2 provide the parts outside the CDR3, is DAMVIQNPRYQVTQFGKPVTLSCSQTLNHNVMYWYQQKSSQAPKLLFHYYDKDFNNEADTPDNFQSRRPNTSFCFLDIRSPGLGDTAMYLCATSRVLGLRNYGYTFGSGTRLTVV.

V usage is TRBV28 and J usage is TRBJ1-2, with D possibly matching TRBD1 (6 bases). Germline values: CDR1 MDHEN, CDR2 SYDVKM. Between the trimmed V and J ends, which lost 6 bases and 7 bases, there was a span of 9 bases. The CDR3 contains 11 residues. The CDR3 bases are TGTGCCAGCAGACAGGGTGGTGGCTACACCTTC. This translates into CASRQGGGYTF.

This clone was seen a few times. The J gene is TRBJ2-7, the V gene TRBV7-9; 7 positions match TRBD2. CDR1 and CDR2 from the germline V gene are SEHNR and FQNEAQ (reference sequence). The CDR3 contains 16 residues. V lost 3 bases, J lost 0 bases, and 8 bases stayed unmatched. The CDR3 reads CASSLGSTSPSYEQYF. CDR3 coding DNA: TGTGCCAGCAGCTTGGGATCGACTAGCCCCTCCTACGAGCAGTACTTC.

The sample holds one count of this clone. The V and J genes are TRBV7-8 and TRBJ2-5; D remains ambiguous. Germline V CDR1 and CDR2: SGHVS, FQNEAQ. The CDR3 consists of 13 residues. V was trimmed by 2 bases and J by 4 bases, leaving 8 bases between them. CDR3 DNA: TGTGCCAGCAGCTTAACCAGTTTAGAGACCCAGTACTTC. It codes for CASSLTSLETQYF.

The chain employs TRBV29-1 and TRBJ1-1, with D possibly being TRBD1 (6 bases). CDR1 and CDR2 (germline): SQVTM, ANQGSEA. The CDR3 has 13 amino acids. V was shortened by 7 bases and J by 0 bases, with 12 bases between the two germline ends. CDR3 sequence: CSDIRGLNTEAFF. Here the CDR3 DNA reads TGCAGCGACATCAGGGGTTTGAACACTGAAGCTTTCTTT.

In its sample, this clone was seen once. The gene calls are TRBV6-5 and TRBJ1-1; 8 bases fit TRBD1. CDR3 size: 15 residues. Germline assignment: CDR1 MNHEY and CDR2 SVGAGI. V trimming: 6 bases; J trimming: 0 bases; junction bases outside the gene matches: 6. For the CDR3, the DNA is TGTGCCAGCAGATTGACAGGGGTCGTGAACACTGAAGCTTTCTTT. Protein product: CASRLTGVVNTEAFF.

The V call is TRBV29-1, the J call TRBJ1-1, with 7 bases lining up with TRBD1. CDR3 length: 12 residues. Germline CDR1 reads SQVTM; CDR2 reads ANQGSEA. V was clipped by 7 bases and J by 5 bases; unmatched bases: 7. CDR3 sequence reads: CSAEQGVTEAFF. For the CDR3, the DNA is TGCAGCGCTGAGCAGGGGGTTACTGAAGCTTTCTTT.

The V gene is TRBV5-1, the J gene TRBJ1-6, with 8 bases that match TRBD1. Trimming took 4 bases from V and 8 from J; bases not matched to a gene: 8. Looked up from germline, CDR1 is SGHRS and CDR2 is YFSETQ. The CDR3 is made up of 15 amino acids. The CDR3 reads CASSTDRDSYSPLHF. CDR3 bases: TGCGCCAGCAGCACGGACAGGGACTCTTATTCACCCCTCCACTTT.

This chain connects TRBV7-2 to TRBJ2-1; 15 positions agree with TRBD2. The V and J ends lost 3 bases and 7 bases, in that order; junction bases with no gene match: 1. The CDR3 contains 15 residues. Germline CDR1 is SGHTA and CDR2 is FQGNSA. CDR3 region: CASSFGTSGRNEQFF. The CDR3 DNA is TGTGCCAGCAGCTTCGGGACTAGCGGGAGGAATGAGCAGTTCTTC.

The V gene is TRBV11-2, the J gene TRBJ1-2; the D is unclear. Germline CDR1 SGHAT, CDR2 FQNNGV. Trimming stripped 5 bases from V and 4 bases from J, with 14 bases between. The CDR3 spans 14 residues. CDR3 DNA: TGTGCCAGCAGCCCAGGCCGTATGCTCTATGGCTACACCTTC. Translating gives CASSPGRMLYGYTF. The whole variable domain, filled in from reference TRBV11-2 and TRBJ1-2, reads EAGVAQSPRYKIIEKRQSVAFWCNPISGHATLYWYQQILGQGPKLLIQFQNNGVVDDSQLPKDRFSAERLKGVDSTLKIQPAKLEDSAVYLCASSPGRMLYGYTFGSGTRLTVV.

This rearrangement joins TRBV18 to TRBJ2-7; the match to TRBD2 covers 11 bases. The germline CDR1 and CDR2 sequences are KGHSH and LQKENI. The V segment lost 1 base and the J segment 5 bases; nucleotides outside the gene matches: 7. The CDR3 totals 16 residues. The CDR3 sequence: CASSPLPTSGNDEQYF. The CDR3 DNA is TGTGCCAGCTCACCACTCCCGACTAGCGGGAACGACGAGCAGTACTTC.

This clone showed up just a few times. The genes are TRBV30 and TRBJ1-1, with D hard to call. The CDR3 is made up of 13 amino acids. Trimming left V 8 bases short and J 3 bases short, with 16 bases between. Per germline, CDR1 GTSNPN and CDR2 SVGIG (reference sequence). The CDR3 spells CARSSRRDTEAFF. The CDR3 DNA reads TGTGCCCGAAGCTCGAGGCGGGACACTGAAGCTTTCTTT.